A single T cell receptor (beta chain) is shown here with its context. This table comes from immunoSEQ multiplex PCR, and its TCRdb copy is limited to in-frame clones, with some not included. The repertoire consists of roughly 8,700 clones, with 65% to 90% occurring once and the leading ten covering roughly 7%. These data belong to a study of blood T cell repertoires in COVID-19. V shed 8 bases and J shed 6 bases, with 17 bases lying between them. This CDR3 region has 13 residues. The germline V gene encodes CDR1 LGHDT and CDR2 YNNKEL (reference sequence). This rearrangement joins TRBV3-1 (or the pseudogene TRBV3-2) to TRBJ2-7; perhaps TRBD1 as D (6 bases). Sequencing was performed on peripheral blood. The receptor was isolated from a human donor with active COVID-19. The donor label of this sample is uncertain. CDR3 DNA sequence: TGTGCCAGCCTCACCCGGGGACACGGCGAGCAGTACGTC. This sequence encodes CASLTRGHGEQYV.